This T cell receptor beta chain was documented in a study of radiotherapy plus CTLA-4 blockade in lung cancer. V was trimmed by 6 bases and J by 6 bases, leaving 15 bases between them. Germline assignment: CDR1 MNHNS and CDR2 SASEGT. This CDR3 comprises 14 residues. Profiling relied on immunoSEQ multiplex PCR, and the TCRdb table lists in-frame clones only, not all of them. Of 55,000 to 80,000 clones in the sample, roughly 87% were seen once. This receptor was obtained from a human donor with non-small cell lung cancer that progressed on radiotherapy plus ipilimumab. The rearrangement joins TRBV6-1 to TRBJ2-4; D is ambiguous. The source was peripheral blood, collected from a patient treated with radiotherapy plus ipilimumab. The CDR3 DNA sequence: TGTGCCAGCAGCCCGTGGCAGAGAGGAAACATTCAGTACTTC. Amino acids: CASSPWQRGNIQYF.